These 21 T cell receptor beta chains were sequenced from one sample in a study of T cells expressing NK-cell markers. Following a re-call of the 5' RACE reads, TCRdb has one entry per CDR3 protein and lacks DNA. This sample contains roughly 180,000 distinct CDR3 sequences. Sequencing was carried out using blood T cells: a sorted CD56 or NKG2C T cell subset, CD4+ or CD8+ T cells, or bulk PBMC T cells (not recorded which). These receptors were taken from a woman between 18 and 70 years old in good health.

The V gene is TRBV4-1, the J gene TRBJ1-6; TCRdb selects TRBD1, and the lack of DNA leaves this call unchecked. Germline V gene lookup returns CDR1 MGHRA and CDR2 YSYEKL. This CDR3 is 13 amino acids long. The CDR3 here is CASREGVNSPLHF.

The chain uses TRBV2 and TRBJ2-1. Germline CDR1 SNHLY, CDR2 FYNNEI. This CDR3 has 13 residues. The CDR3 here is CASSEALQGMEFF.

The chain uses TRBV20-1 and TRBJ2-2; TCRdb reports TRBD2, a call that lacks DNA to check it against. CDR1 is DFQATT and CDR2 is SNEGSKA in the germline V gene (reference sequence). The CDR3 length is 16 residues. The CDR3 region is CSARDQASGGSGELFF.

The V call is TRBV10-3, the J call TRBJ2-5. The germline V gene has CDR1 ENHRY and CDR2 SYGVKD. This CDR3 is 14 amino acids long. The CDR3 loop reads CAISAANSQETQYF.

The chain combines TRBV30 with TRBJ1-6; TCRdb returns TRBD1, unconfirmable since there is no DNA. CDR3 length equals 13 residues. Germline V CDR1 and CDR2: GTSNPN, SVGIG (reference sequence). The CDR3 protein is CAWRRDSNSPLHF.

The chain joins TRBV5-1 to TRBJ2-5; as DNA is missing, the TRBD1 call by TCRdb cannot be tested. The CDR3 contains 16 residues. Germline V CDR1 and CDR2: SGHRS, YFSETQ. CDR3 sequence: CASSLNPGGGQETQYF.

The V gene is TRBV27, the J gene TRBJ2-6. The CDR3 contains 15 residues. Germline V gene lookup returns CDR1 MNHEY and CDR2 SMNVEV (reference sequence). CDR3 in amino acids: CASSFLSSGANVLTF.

The chain has TRBV5-6 and TRBJ2-1. The CDR3 is 15 residues long. The V gene's germline CDR1 is SGHDT and CDR2 YYEEEE. CDR3 region: CASSFLSYAYNEQFF.

V and J are TRBV20-1 and TRBJ2-1. CDR1 DFQATT and CDR2 SNEGSKA come from the germline V gene (reference sequence). This CDR3 comprises 12 residues. CDR3 loop: CSAKNRYNEQFF.

J is TRBJ1-2 and V is TRBV20-1; TCRdb proposes TRBD1, but this gene call is untestable without DNA. Germline values: CDR1 DFQATT, CDR2 SNEGSKA (reference sequence). This CDR3 has 13 residues. CDR3: CSARLGTGAGYTF.

This chain connects TRBV7-9 to TRBJ2-7; the TCRdb D gene call, TRBD1, has no DNA to confirm it. This CDR3 is built from 15 residues. CDR1 is SEHNR, CDR2 FQNEAQ, per germline (reference sequence). This chain's CDR3 is CASSLGTTGTYEQYF.

V gene TRBV6-1 combines with J gene TRBJ2-2; TCRdb selects TRBD2, and the lack of DNA leaves this call unchecked. CDR3 length: 16 amino acids. Per the germline V gene, CDR1 is MNHNS and CDR2 is SASEGT. The CDR3 protein is CASTLGTSGSTGELFF.

The genes are TRBV7-6 and TRBJ1-6; there is no DNA to check the TCRdb D call of TRBD1. Germline V CDR1 and CDR2: SGHVS, FNYEAQ. The CDR3 runs 17 residues. The CDR3 here is CASSLGPAGGDNSPLHF.

The chain uses TRBV2 and TRBJ2-7; as DNA is missing, the TRBD2 call by TCRdb cannot be tested. This CDR3 comprises 15 residues. In germline, CDR1 is SNHLY, CDR2 FYNNEI. The CDR3 protein is CASIVRAGGYYEQYF.

The chain is built from TRBV5-1 and TRBJ2-1; TCRdb calls TRBD1, which cannot be checked without DNA. The CDR3 contains 15 residues. Germline CDR1 SGHRS, CDR2 YFSETQ. CDR3 in amino acids: CASSVAGTGANEQFF.

CDR3 in amino acids: CSVERGQALIDNEQFF. The chain joins TRBV29-1 to TRBJ2-1; TCRdb indicates TRBD1, and absent DNA this call remains unverified. This CDR3 region has 16 residues. CDR1 and CDR2 from the germline V gene are SQVTM and ANQGSEA.

The chain joins TRBV21-1 to TRBJ2-7; TCRdb calls TRBD2, which cannot be checked without DNA. TRBV21-1 is noted as a pseudogene. The CDR3 extends over 16 amino acids. The CDR3 protein is CASSGLATLGVYEQYF.

The chain carries TRBV20-1 and TRBJ2-2; TCRdb lists TRBD2, though no DNA is available to test this call. Germline values: CDR1 DFQATT, CDR2 SNEGSKA (reference sequence). The CDR3 is 17 residues long. The CDR3 here is CSARRLAHNSNTGELFF.

The chain links TRBV18 to TRBJ1-1; no DNA is available, so the TRBD1 call from TCRdb remains unchecked. The CDR3 extends over 14 amino acids. The germline V gene has CDR1 KGHSH and CDR2 LQKENI. Here the CDR3 reads CASSPPGGHTEAFF.

The chain recombines TRBV11-2 with TRBJ2-2. The CDR3 is 13 residues long. In germline, CDR1 is SGHAT, CDR2 FQNNGV. CDR3 sequence reads: CASSSIKTGELFF.

The J gene is TRBJ1-3, the V gene TRBV5-1; TCRdb picks TRBD1, but there is no DNA to check that call. The germline V gene encodes CDR1 SGHRS and CDR2 YFSETQ. The CDR3 is 16 amino acids. CDR3 sequence reads: CASSLDQGSSGNTIYF.